This T cell receptor (beta chain) emerged from a study of control samples from healthy donors and cancer patients (dated by TCRdb to the early 2020s). Library preparation employed the immunoSEQ multiplex PCR assay. Held by TCRdb, this immuneACCESS table contains in-frame sequences only and omits some clones. Under half of the omission traces to an unresolved V gene where checked; the cause of the rest is unknown. Across this sample there are under 200,000 clones, with approximately 86% seen only once. Together, the top ten hold roughly 5.3% of the sample. V drops 5 bases and J drops 0 bases, leaving 10 bases in between. CDR1 and CDR2 (MGHRA, YSYEKL) derive from the germline V gene. The CDR3 starts with the cysteine, ends with the phenylalanine, and has 14 residues. The entry retains the CDR3 DNA only, 42 bases that are in frame from base 1. This clone was counted between two and nine times. Its antigen specificity is not known. Per-base qualities were not stored, and no clone one base away is much larger.

What was sequenced was blood. This sequence originates from a woman aged 25-40 years in good health. The chain was built from TRBV4-1 and TRBJ2-5, with the D gene not confidently named. The CDR3 reads CASSENINQETQYF. The bases read TGCGCCAGCAGCGAAAACATAAACCAAGAGACCCAGTACTTC.